This T cell receptor beta chain originates from a study of Tregs in tolerant kidney transplant recipients. Study-wide background: CD4+CD25+CD127- cells came from approximately three-day belatacept mixed lymphocyte reactions, some with approximately five-day graft donor restimulation. Study-wide results and limits: Few patients were studied, so findings need validation in larger groups. This study did not directly address biological reproducibility. The most relevant donor-specific Treg TCRbeta repertoire apparently came from expansion with activated donor B cells.

Generated by immunoSEQ multiplex PCR, the TCRdb table keeps only in-frame clones and is missing some. The sample holds roughly 16,000 clones, about two thirds seen once. This clone was observed at least ten times. The antigen is not known. The ends were cut back, 6 bases at V and 4 bases at J, with 16 bases in the middle. The germline V gene encodes CDR1 LNHDA and CDR2 SQIVND (reference sequence). The CDR3 covers 15 residues. The chain uses TRBV19 and TRBJ1-5, with a weak D call TRBD1 (5 bases). Source material: Tregs from blood cultured with allogeneic cells. The clonotype originates from a human donor in good health. This CDR3 reads CASRLNRKGNQPQHF. CDR3 nucleotides: TGTGCCAGTAGGCTCAACAGGAAGGGGAATCAGCCCCAGCATTTT.